What follows is one T cell receptor beta chain and its context. No antigen is known for it. These data belong to a study of breast tumors, draining lymph nodes, adjacent tissues. Findings and limits, study-wide: Data fit most tumor T cells coming from lymph node, expanding in tumor. The lymph node origin of tumor T cells was framed as consistent with a hypothesis, not demonstrated. Tumor and nontumor repertoires were significantly more similar in luminal-like than in basal-like breast cancer.

TCRdb called the multiplex PCR reads again in MiXCR, with one record for every CDR3 protein. The sample yields 150,000 to 200,000 distinct CDR3 sequences, over 25% seen once. Germline V lookup: CDR1 DFQATT, CDR2 SNEGSKA (reference sequence). The CDR3 contains 12 residues. Axillary draining lymph nodes of breast cancer patients supplied the node samples. J is TRBJ2-3 and V is TRBV20-1; 8 bases map to TRBD2. Sequenced: axillary lymph node tissue. This TCR was sampled from a female donor with breast cancer. Some clones in this sample may be carry-over from other donors' samples. The CDR3 protein is CRIAGNKDTQYF. The DNA for the CDR3 is TGCAGGATAGCGGGAAACAAGGATACGCAGTATTTT.